This T cell receptor beta chain was found in a study of cytomegalovirus exposure and HLA in healthy donors. The V segment lost 5 bases and the J segment 11 bases; nucleotides outside the gene matches: 19. Germline CDR1 SGHNT, CDR2 YENEEA. This CDR3 is 16 amino acids long. The PCR contained 60 Vbeta and 13 Jbeta primers. Measured with immunoSEQ multiplex PCR; TCRdb has only the in-frame clones, and not every one. The data show just over 200,000 clones, more than 65% seen once. The sample was PBMCs. The chain employs TRBV11-3 and TRBJ2-3, with 7 nucleotides matching TRBD2. The TCR comes from a man aged 50 to 59 in good health and CMV-seronegative. In nucleotides, the CDR3 is TGTGCCAGCAGCCAACTGAGCGGGAAGGAGGCGGCTAAGCAGTATTTT. Translation: CASSQLSGKEAAKQYF.